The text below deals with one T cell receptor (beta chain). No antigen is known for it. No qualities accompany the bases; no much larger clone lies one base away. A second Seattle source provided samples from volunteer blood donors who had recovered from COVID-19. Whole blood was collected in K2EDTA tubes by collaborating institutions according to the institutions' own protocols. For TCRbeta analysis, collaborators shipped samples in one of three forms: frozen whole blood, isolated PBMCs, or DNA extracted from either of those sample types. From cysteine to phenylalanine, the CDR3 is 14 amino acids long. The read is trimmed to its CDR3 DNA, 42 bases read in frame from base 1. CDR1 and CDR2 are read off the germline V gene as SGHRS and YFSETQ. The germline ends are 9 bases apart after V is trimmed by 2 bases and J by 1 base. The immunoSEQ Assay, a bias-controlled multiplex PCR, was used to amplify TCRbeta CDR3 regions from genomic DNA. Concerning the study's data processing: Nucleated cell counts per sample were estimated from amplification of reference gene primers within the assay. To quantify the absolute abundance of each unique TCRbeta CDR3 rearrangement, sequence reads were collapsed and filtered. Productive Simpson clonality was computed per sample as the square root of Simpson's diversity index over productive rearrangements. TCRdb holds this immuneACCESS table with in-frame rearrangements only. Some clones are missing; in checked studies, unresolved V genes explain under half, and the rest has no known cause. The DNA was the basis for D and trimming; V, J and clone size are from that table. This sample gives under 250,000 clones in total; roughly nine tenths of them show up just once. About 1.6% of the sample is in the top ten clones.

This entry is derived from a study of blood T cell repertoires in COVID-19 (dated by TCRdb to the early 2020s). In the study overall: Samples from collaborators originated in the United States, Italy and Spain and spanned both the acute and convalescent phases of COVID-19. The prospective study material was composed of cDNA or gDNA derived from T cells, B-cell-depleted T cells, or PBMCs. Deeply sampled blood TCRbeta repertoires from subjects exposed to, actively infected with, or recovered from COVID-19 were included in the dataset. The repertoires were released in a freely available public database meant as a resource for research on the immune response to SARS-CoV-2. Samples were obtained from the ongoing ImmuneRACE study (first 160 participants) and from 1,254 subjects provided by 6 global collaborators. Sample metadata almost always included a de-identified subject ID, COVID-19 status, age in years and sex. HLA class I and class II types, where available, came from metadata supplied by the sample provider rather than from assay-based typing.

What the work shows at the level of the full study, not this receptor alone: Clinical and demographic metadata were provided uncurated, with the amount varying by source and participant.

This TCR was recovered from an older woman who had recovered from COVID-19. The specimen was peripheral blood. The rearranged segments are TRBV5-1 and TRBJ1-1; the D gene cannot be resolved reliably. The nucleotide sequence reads TGCGCCAGCAGCTTAATATCAGAGAACACTGAAGCTTTCTTT. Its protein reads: CASSLISENTEAFF.